This passage covers 30 T cell receptor beta chains from one sample sequenced in a study of OX40 agonist ivuxolimab in advanced cancers. Measured with immunoSEQ multiplex PCR; TCRdb has only the in-frame clones, and not every one. Altogether some 98,000 clones are present, roughly 84% being singletons, with the ten largest covering around 0.3%. The specimen was CD4+ or CD8+ T cells sorted from blood, collected in a trial of the OX40 agonist ivuxolimab. The receptors were gathered from an adult with an advanced solid tumor such as melanoma, head and neck, liver or kidney cancer.

This clone has just one count. This chain links TRBV19 with TRBJ1-2; D might be TRBD1 (6 bases). V was clipped by 7 bases and J by 2 bases, with 11 bases between them. The CDR3 has 13 amino acids. Germline V gene lookup returns CDR1 LNHDA and CDR2 SQIVND (reference sequence). This CDR3 reads CASIRDTNYGYTF. In nucleotides, the CDR3 is TGTGCCAGTATCCGGGACACCAACTATGGCTACACCTTC. The full variable domain, with the rest looked up from reference TRBV19 and TRBJ1-2, is DGGITQSPKYLFRKEGQNVTLSCEQNLNHDAMYWYRQDPGQGLRLIYYSQIVNDFQKGDIAEGYSVSREKKESFPLTVTSAQKNPTAFYLCASIRDTNYGYTFGSGTRLTVV.

V gene TRBV7-8 combines with J gene TRBJ1-5, with a weak D call TRBD1 (6 bases). The CDR3 covers 16 residues. CDR1 is SGHVS, CDR2 FQNEAQ, per germline. Trimming shortened V by 0 bases and J by 2 bases, and 11 bases separated the two germline ends. The CDR3: CASSLAQGSGNQPQHF. In DNA, the CDR3 is TGTGCCAGCAGCTTAGCGCAGGGGTCTGGCAATCAGCCCCAGCATTTT.

The chain recombines TRBV19 with TRBJ1-1; 7 nucleotides agree with TRBD1. Germline V gene data show CDR1 as LNHDA and CDR2 as SQIVND (reference sequence). J lost 4 bases, V lost 3 bases, and 8 bases had no gene match. The CDR3 is 15 amino acids. Here the CDR3 DNA reads TGTGCCAGTAGTATCCCCCCCCAGGGGGTCACTGAAGCTTTCTTT. It specifies CASSIPPQGVTEAFF.

This chain uses TRBV7-3 with TRBJ2-2, with 10 bases fitting TRBD2. Looked up from germline, CDR1 is SGHTA and CDR2 is FQGTGA. The V gene end was trimmed by 8 bases and the J gene end by 4 bases; junction bases not matched to a gene: 1. The CDR3 totals 13 residues. In DNA form, the CDR3 reads TGTGCCAGCTCTAGCGGGGGCACCGGGGAGCTGTTTTTT. It encodes CASSSGGTGELFF.

The rearrangement joins TRBV11-1 to TRBJ2-5, with 10 bases identical to TRBD2. The CDR3 totals 16 residues. V lost 4 bases to trimming and J lost 2 bases; unmatched junction nucleotides: 7. CDR1 is SGHAT and CDR2 is FQDESV in the germline V gene (reference sequence). CDR3 region: CASSSRTSGLQETQYF. CDR3 sequence (DNA): TGTGCCAGCAGCTCGCGGACTAGCGGATTACAAGAGACCCAGTACTTC.

This clone appeared a single time. The chain couples TRBV5-1 to TRBJ2-1; possible D gene TRBD1, 6 bases. The ends were cut back, 0 bases at V and 6 bases at J, with 13 bases in the middle. Germline V gene lookup returns CDR1 SGHRS and CDR2 YFSETQ. CDR3 length equals 15 residues. The DNA for the CDR3 is TGCGCCAGCAGCTTGGGACAGGCGGCGTCCAATGAGCAGTTCTTC. Translated: CASSLGQAASNEQFF.

V is TRBV6-1 and J is TRBJ1-2; D gene ambiguous. The CDR3 contains 14 residues. Germline V CDR1 and CDR2: MNHNS, SASEGT. The V end was cut by 1 base, the J end by 4 bases, with 10 bases between. This CDR3 is CASSEELGGYGYTF. CDR3 in DNA: TGTGCCAGCAGTGAAGAGTTAGGCGGCTATGGCTACACCTTC.

In this sample, this clone turned up once. One end of the junction does not line up with germline, which may come from a read error. This chain uses TRBV5-5 with TRBJ2-7; 7 bases line up with TRBD1. Germline lookup yields CDR1 SGHKS and CDR2 YYEKEE (reference sequence). The CDR3 extends over 14 amino acids. The CDR3 protein is CASSLGETGYVQYF. In nucleotides, the CDR3 is TGTGCCAGCAGCTTGGGGGAGACAGGGTACGTGCAGTACTTC.

The chain couples TRBV7-9 to TRBJ1-1; D uncertain. Trimming left V 2 bases short and J 0 bases short, with 19 bases between. This CDR3 has 18 residues. The germline CDR1 and CDR2 sequences are SEHNR and FQNEAQ (reference sequence). The CDR3 sequence is CASSLPRTVTVMNTEAFF. CDR3 DNA: TGTGCCAGCAGCTTACCCCGGACGGTTACCGTTATGAACACTGAAGCTTTCTTT.

V and J are TRBV5-4 and TRBJ1-5, with a weak D call TRBD1 (5 bases). The V gene lost 5 bases and the J gene lost 5 bases, with 20 bases spanning the gap. There are 16 residues in the CDR3. Germline V gene lookup returns CDR1 SGHNT and CDR2 YYREEE (reference sequence). DNA for the CDR3: TGTGCCAGCAGTAATTCCCCCGGGACGTTCGATCAGCCCCAGCATTTT. It specifies CASSNSPGTFDQPQHF.

This rearrangement joins TRBV29-1 to TRBJ1-4, with D maybe TRBD1 (6 bases). V dropped 7 bases and J dropped 0 bases, with 9 bases sitting between them. CDR1 is SQVTM and CDR2 is ANQGSEA in the germline V gene. CDR3 size: 13 residues. The CDR3 reads CSGRTATNEKLFF. CDR3 DNA sequence: TGCAGCGGGCGGACAGCAACTAATGAAAAACTGTTTTTT.

This clone was recorded once. This chain uses TRBV2 with TRBJ2-3; D is ambiguous. The V gene lost 0 bases and the J gene lost 9 bases, with 13 bases spanning the gap. Germline V gene data show CDR1 as SNHLY and CDR2 as FYNNEI. This CDR3 has 14 residues. Here the CDR3 reads CASSEALTSTTQYF. CDR3 in DNA: TGTGCCAGCAGTGAAGCGCTGACCAGTACGACGCAGTATTTT.

This rearrangement joins TRBV10-3 to TRBJ1-4; D is unclear. This CDR3 spans 12 amino acids. The germline V and J ends were trimmed by 10 bases and 7 bases, with 13 bases remaining between them. Per germline, CDR1 ENHRY and CDR2 SYGVKD. The CDR3 here is CATGLVGEKLFF. The CDR3 nucleotides are TGTGCCACCGGATTGGTGGGTGAAAAACTGTTTTTT.

The chain couples TRBV11-2 to TRBJ1-1, with 8 positions matching TRBD1. This CDR3 contains 14 residues. Germline lookup yields CDR1 SGHAT and CDR2 FQNNGV. V lost 1 base and J lost 5; bases outside the gene matches: 3. CDR3 sequence (DNA): TGTGCCAGCAGCTTAGTGACAGGGGATACTGAAGCTTTCTTT. Protein sequence: CASSLVTGDTEAFF.

This rearrangement joins TRBV5-1 to TRBJ2-1, with TRBD2 as a possible D gene (5 bases). The V end lost 6 bases, the J end lost 8 bases, and 18 bases lay between the germline ends. CDR3 length equals 14 residues. CDR1 and CDR2 (germline): SGHRS, YFSETQ. This chain's CDR3 is CASNRMRGSDEQFF. For the CDR3, the DNA is TGCGCCAGCAATAGGATGCGAGGGTCCGATGAGCAGTTCTTC.

The chain carries TRBV30 and TRBJ1-5, with D possibly being TRBD1 (6 bases). The CDR3 runs 14 residues. The V gene lost 8 bases and the J gene lost 3 bases, with 17 bases spanning the gap. Germline CDR1 is GTSNPN and CDR2 is SVGIG (reference sequence). CDR3 DNA: TGTGCCGGGGGGGCGGGGGCGATCAATCAGCCCCAGCATTTT. It is translated as CAGGAGAINQPQHF.

This clone appeared a single time. This sequence joins TRBV6-5 and TRBJ1-5; D remains unclear. The germline CDR1 and CDR2 sequences are MNHEY and SVGAGI. The CDR3 is made up of 13 amino acids. V was cut by 3 bases and J by 2 bases, with 5 bases left in between. The CDR3 coding sequence is TGTGCCAGCAGTTATCAGGGCAATCAGCCCCAGCATTTT. It translates to CASSYQGNQPQHF.

The chain couples TRBV6-1 to TRBJ2-7; D might be TRBD1 (6 bases). The ends were cut back, 4 bases at V and 2 bases at J, with 12 bases in the middle. The CDR3 runs to 14 residues. Germline lookup yields CDR1 MNHNS and CDR2 SASEGT. This CDR3 reads CASSVDSTTYEQYF. Written as DNA, the CDR3 is TGTGCCAGCAGTGTGGACAGCACGACCTACGAGCAGTACTTC.

V usage is TRBV7-9 and J usage is TRBJ1-1; TRBD1 might be the D (6 bases). Deletions cut 2 bases from V and 1 base from J, with 8 bases between. Per germline, CDR1 SEHNR and CDR2 FQNEAQ (reference sequence). The CDR3 sequence is 14 residues long. The CDR3: CASSLRQANTEAFF. In DNA, the CDR3 is TGTGCCAGCAGCTTAAGACAGGCGAACACTGAAGCTTTCTTT.

V and J are TRBV19 and TRBJ2-6; D may be TRBD1 or TRBD2 (5 bases each). The CDR3 loop spans 16 amino acids. Germline CDR1 and CDR2: LNHDA and SQIVND (reference sequence). With 1 base removed from V and 4 bases from J, the gap between germline ends came to 11 bases. The CDR3 sequence: CASSIGMGTGANVLTF. The CDR3, as DNA: TGTGCCAGTAGTATAGGTATGGGGACCGGGGCCAACGTCCTGACTTTC. The full variable domain, its missing parts supplied by reference TRBV19 and TRBJ2-6, is DGGITQSPKYLFRKEGQNVTLSCEQNLNHDAMYWYRQDPGQGLRLIYYSQIVNDFQKGDIAEGYSVSREKKESFPLTVTSAQKNPTAFYLCASSIGMGTGANVLTFGAGSRLTVL.

This sequence joins TRBV7-3 and TRBJ1-1, with TRBD1 matching 11 bases. V shed 1 base, J shed 11 bases, and the junction held 6 bases outside the gene matches. CDR1 SGHTA and CDR2 FQGTGA come from the germline V gene. CDR3 size: 14 residues. The CDR3 nucleotides read TGTGCCAGCAGCTTAAAGGGGACAGGGGGAGAGGCTTTCTTT. It specifies CASSLKGTGGEAFF.

This rearrangement joins TRBV5-1 to TRBJ2-3; 7 bases agree with TRBD1. The CDR3 is 16 residues long. J was trimmed by 1 base and V by 4 bases; bases with no gene match: 9. CDR1 and CDR2 (germline): SGHRS, YFSETQ. The CDR3 spells CASSPRADRGTDTQYF. In DNA form, the CDR3 reads TGCGCCAGCAGCCCCAGGGCTGACAGGGGCACAGATACGCAGTATTTT.

The chain is built from TRBV20-1 and TRBJ2-1; maybe TRBD1 (6 bases). The V end lost 1 base, the J end lost 10 bases, and 8 bases lay between the germline ends. This CDR3 is built from 11 residues. CDR1 and CDR2 (germline): DFQATT, SNEGSKA (reference sequence). CDR3 residues: CSARGGGEQFF. The CDR3 region has the DNA TGCAGTGCTAGAGGAGGGGGAGAGCAGTTCTTC.

The V call is TRBV2, the J call TRBJ2-4; a possible D gene is TRBD2 (5 bases). Per the germline V gene, CDR1 is SNHLY and CDR2 is FYNNEI. V was clipped by 3 bases and J by 11 bases, with 11 bases between them. The CDR3 contains 12 residues. CDR3 nucleotides: TGTGCCAGCAGTGAGACGGGATCGGTTCAGTACTTC. This encodes CASSETGSVQYF.

The chain joins TRBV7-9 to TRBJ1-2; D not certain. Trimming shortened V by 0 bases and J by 1 base, and 12 bases separated the two germline ends. The CDR3 is made up of 16 amino acids. The germline V gene has CDR1 SEHNR and CDR2 FQNEAQ (reference sequence). CDR3 sequence reads: CASSLARPTSNYGYTF. CDR3 bases: TGTGCCAGCAGCTTAGCTCGTCCGACAAGTAACTATGGCTACACCTTC. Looking up the rest from reference TRBV7-9 and TRBJ1-2 gives the full variable domain: DTGVSQNPRHKITKRGQNVTFRCDPISEHNRLYWYRQTLGQGPEFLTYFQNEAQLEKSRLLSDRFSAERPKGSFSTLEIQRTEQGDSAMYLCASSLARPTSNYGYTFGSGTRLTVV.

This clone has only one observation. The rearrangement joins TRBV7-2 to TRBJ2-3, with D maybe TRBD2 (6 bases). V was pared by 1 base and J by 4 bases, with 15 bases between. The CDR3 is 16 amino acids. Germline V gives CDR1 SGHTA, CDR2 FQGNSA. The DNA for the CDR3 is TGTGCCAGCAGCTTAGGTGGGGGGATAACGGCAGATACGCAGTATTTT. As protein: CASSLGGGITADTQYF.

This chain connects TRBV7-9 to TRBJ2-2, with D perhaps TRBD2 (6 bases). Germline V gene lookup returns CDR1 SEHNR and CDR2 FQNEAQ (reference sequence). Trimming stripped 3 bases from V and 5 bases from J, with 7 bases between. The CDR3 loop spans 13 amino acids. The chain's CDR3 is CASSLEGTGELFF. In nucleotides, the CDR3 is TGTGCCAGCAGCTTGGAGGGGACCGGGGAGCTGTTTTTT. The whole variable domain, remainder taken from reference TRBV7-9 and TRBJ2-2, is DTGVSQNPRHKITKRGQNVTFRCDPISEHNRLYWYRQTLGQGPEFLTYFQNEAQLEKSRLLSDRFSAERPKGSFSTLEIQRTEQGDSAMYLCASSLEGTGELFFGEGSRLTVL.

This clone came up a few times. J is TRBJ1-4 and V is TRBV7-6; TRBD1 matches at 8 bases. The V gene end was trimmed by 2 bases and the J gene end by 4 bases; junction bases not matched to a gene: 6. The CDR3 consists of 16 residues. CDR1 is SGHVS, CDR2 FNYEAQ, per germline. The CDR3 DNA reads TGTGCCAGCAGCTTAATCCAGGGGGCCGGTAATGAAAAACTGTTTTTT. It encodes CASSLIQGAGNEKLFF.

The V call is TRBV9, the J call TRBJ1-1; TRBD1 might be the D (5 bases). Germline V CDR1 and CDR2: SGDLS, YYNGEE. The CDR3 has 14 residues. Trimming left V 2 bases short and J 1 base short, with 9 bases between. The CDR3 is CASSVDGTNTEAFF. Here the CDR3 DNA reads TGTGCCAGCAGCGTCGACGGGACGAACACTGAAGCTTTCTTT.

This chain uses TRBV10-3 with TRBJ1-2, with TRBD1 identical over 7 bases. Germline CDR1 ENHRY, CDR2 SYGVKD. The CDR3 is 14 residues long. V dropped 4 bases and J dropped 4; count of bases not matched to a gene: 6. The CDR3 region is CAISGGTATYGYTF. CDR3 coding DNA: TGTGCCATCAGTGGCGGGACAGCCACCTATGGCTACACCTTC.